One sample yielded the 7 T cell receptor beta chains listed below, sequenced in a study of control samples from healthy donors and cancer patients (TCRdb year 2020). The library was obtained by the immunoSEQ multiplex PCR assay. The clones in this table, taken by TCRdb from immuneACCESS, are in-frame only. Not every clone is retained; where verified, under half of the shortfall comes from an unresolved V gene, and the cause of the rest is unknown. Recorded for this sample are tens of thousands of clones; under 90% of them occurred a single time. Of the sample, around 5.8% is held by the ten largest clones. The sample comprised blood. The receptor source for this set is a man aged 50-60 years in good health.

V gene TRBV3-1 (or the pseudogene TRBV3-2) combines with J gene TRBJ2-5; TRBD2 matches at 13 bases. V lost 4 bases, J lost 5 bases, and 7 bases stayed unmatched. CDR3 length: 16 residues. Germline V gene lookup returns CDR1 LGHDT and CDR2 YNNKEL (reference sequence). This CDR3 is CASSLTSGGWQETQYF. The CDR3 DNA is TGTGCCAGCAGCCTGACTAGCGGGGGGTGGCAGGAGACCCAGTACTTC.

This clone was detected only once. CDR3 DNA sequence: TGTGCCAGCAGTTTCTCCATTGGACTAGCGGAGAACACCGGGGAGCTGTTTTTT. Translated: CASSFSIGLAENTGELFF. This chain joins TRBV27 and TRBJ2-2; TRBD2 matches at 10 bases. The CDR3 is 18 amino acids. CDR1 and CDR2 (germline): MNHEY, SMNVEV (reference sequence). After removal of 3 bases from V and 1 base from J, the junction contained 8 bases not matched to a gene.

The chain has TRBV9 and TRBJ2-6; 8 bases are shared with TRBD2. CDR1 and CDR2 from the germline V gene are SGDLS and YYNGEE. The CDR3 has 18 residues. J was trimmed by 0 bases and V by 4 bases; bases with no gene match: 9. CDR3 in amino acids: CASSPDGGASSGANVLTF. CDR3 sequence (DNA): TGTGCCAGCAGCCCCGACGGGGGGGCTTCCTCTGGGGCCAACGTCCTGACTTTC.

The chain couples TRBV6-6 to TRBJ2-1; 8 nucleotides match TRBD2. This CDR3 has 15 residues. Trimming removed 7 bases from V and 0 bases from J; junction bases left unmatched: 5. Germline V gene sequence: CDR1 MNHNY, CDR2 SVGAGI (reference sequence). This CDR3 is CASKSGGTSYNEQFF. The DNA of the CDR3 is TGTGCCAGCAAAAGCGGGGGAACCTCCTACAATGAGCAGTTCTTC.

In regard to this clone: Other DNA sequences in this sample translate to the same CDR3. This sequence joins TRBV27 and TRBJ1-6; D gene ambiguous. From germline, CDR1 is MNHEY and CDR2 SMNVEV (reference sequence). V lost 5 bases and J 3 bases, leaving 23 bases between the germline ends. CDR3 length: 19 residues. The CDR3 DNA sequence: TGTGCCAGCAGTGCGATCTCCGGGCCCCAAATCGGCTATAATTCACCCCTCCACTTT. It translates to CASSAISGPQIGYNSPLHF.

Concerning this clone itself: One junction end does not reproduce the germline sequence, and a read error may be involved. The chain carries TRBV2 and TRBJ2-7, with 9 bases fitting TRBD2. CDR3 size: 15 residues. Germline loops: CDR1 SNHLY, CDR2 FYNNEI. The CDR3 coding sequence is TGTGCCAGCAGGGAAGGGACTAGCAGCCTCTACGAGCAGTACTTC. Its translation: CASREGTSSLYEQYF.

The gene calls are TRBV13 and TRBJ2-3, with 8 bases that match TRBD2. The V and J ends lost 4 bases and 8 bases, in that order; junction bases with no gene match: 8. The length of the CDR3 is 14 residues. CDR1 and CDR2 from the germline V gene are PRHDT and FYEKMQ (reference sequence). The CDR3 nucleotides read TGTGCCAGCAGCTCGGGACTAGTTTTTGGTACGCAGTATTTT. It yields the protein CASSSGLVFGTQYF.